This TCR beta chain was sequenced for a study of identical twins. V lost 4 bases to trimming and J lost 5 bases, with 9 bases between them. The CDR3 loop spans 12 amino acids. Germline loops: CDR1 MNHEY, CDR2 SVGEGT. TCRdb processed the 5' RACE reads anew with MiXCR; each CDR3 protein has one entry. Of roughly 350,000 distinct CDR3 sequences in the sample, 9% to 15% were seen once. This same sample was also taken into another study, of yellow fever vaccine responses in identical twins.

This sequence joins TRBV6-2 or TRBV6-3 and TRBJ2-7; no definite D call. The sequencing sample was made of CD8+ T cells sorted from blood. The TCR sequence derives from a woman younger than 35 in good health. The CDR3 DNA reads as TGTGCCAGCAGTTTTGGGCGGAACGAGCAGTACTTC. It translates to CASSFGRNEQYF.